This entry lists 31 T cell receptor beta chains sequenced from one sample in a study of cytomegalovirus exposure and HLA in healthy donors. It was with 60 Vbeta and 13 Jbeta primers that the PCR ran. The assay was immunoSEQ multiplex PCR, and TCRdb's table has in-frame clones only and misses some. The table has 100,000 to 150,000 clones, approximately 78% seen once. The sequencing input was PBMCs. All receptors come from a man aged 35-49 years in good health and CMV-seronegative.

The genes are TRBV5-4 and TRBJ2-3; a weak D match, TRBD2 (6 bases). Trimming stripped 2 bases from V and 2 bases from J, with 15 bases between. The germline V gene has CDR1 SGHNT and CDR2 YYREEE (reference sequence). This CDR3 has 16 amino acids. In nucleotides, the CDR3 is TGTGCCAGCAGCTTAGGTGGGCTAGCGTACACAGATACGCAGTATTTT. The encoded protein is CASSLGGLAYTDTQYF.

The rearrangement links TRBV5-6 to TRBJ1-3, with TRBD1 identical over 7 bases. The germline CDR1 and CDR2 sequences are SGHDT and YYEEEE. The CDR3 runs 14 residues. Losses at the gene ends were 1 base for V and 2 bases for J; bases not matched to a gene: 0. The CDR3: CASSLTGAGNTIYF. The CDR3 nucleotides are TGTGCCAGCAGCTTGACAGGGGCTGGAAACACCATATATTTT.

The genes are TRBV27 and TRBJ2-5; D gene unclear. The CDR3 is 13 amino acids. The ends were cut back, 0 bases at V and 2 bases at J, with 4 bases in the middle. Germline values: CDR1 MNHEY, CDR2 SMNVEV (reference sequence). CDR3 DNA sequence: TGTGCCAGCAGTTTATCGAGGCAAGAGACCCAGTACTTC. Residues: CASSLSRQETQYF.

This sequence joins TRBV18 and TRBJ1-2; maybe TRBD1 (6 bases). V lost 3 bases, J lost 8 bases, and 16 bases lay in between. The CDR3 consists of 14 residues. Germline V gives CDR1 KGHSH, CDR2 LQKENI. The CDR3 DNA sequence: TGTGCCAGCTCACCCCCTGACAGGATATTAGGCTACACCTTC. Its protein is CASSPPDRILGYTF. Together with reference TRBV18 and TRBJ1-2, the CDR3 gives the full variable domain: NAGVMQNPRHLVRRRGQEARLRCSPMKGHSHVYWYRQLPEEGLKFMVYLQKENIIDESGMPKERFSAEFPKEGPSILRIQQVVRGDSAAYFCASSPPDRILGYTFGSGTRLTVV.

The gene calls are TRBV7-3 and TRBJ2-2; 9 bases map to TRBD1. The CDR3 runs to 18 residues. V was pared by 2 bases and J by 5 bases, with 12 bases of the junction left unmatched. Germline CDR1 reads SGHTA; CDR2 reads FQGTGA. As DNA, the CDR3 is TGTGCCAGCAGCTTAGCCAGGCTACAGGGGGCAATGACCGGGGAGCTGTTTTTT. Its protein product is CASSLARLQGAMTGELFF.

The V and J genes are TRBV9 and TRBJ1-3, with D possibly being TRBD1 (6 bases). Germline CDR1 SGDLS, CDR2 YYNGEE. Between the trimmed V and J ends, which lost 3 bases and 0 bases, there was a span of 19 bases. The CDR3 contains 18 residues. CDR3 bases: TGTGCCAGCAGCGCCCCCCGGGACACTCCGAGCTCTGGAAACACCATATATTTT. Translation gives CASSAPRDTPSSGNTIYF.

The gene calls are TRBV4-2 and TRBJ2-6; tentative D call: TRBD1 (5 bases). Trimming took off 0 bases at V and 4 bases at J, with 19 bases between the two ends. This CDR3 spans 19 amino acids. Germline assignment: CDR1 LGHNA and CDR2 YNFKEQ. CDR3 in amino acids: CASSQDSVTVGWGANVLTF. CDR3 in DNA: TGTGCCAGCAGCCAAGATTCGGTGACAGTCGGGTGGGGGGCCAACGTCCTGACTTTC.

The CDR3 coding sequence is TGTGCCAGCAGCCAGGAGGGGGGACAGGGTGGTGAAAAACTGTTTTTT. Translating it yields CASSQEGGQGGEKLFF. This sequence joins TRBV7-8 and TRBJ1-4; 9 bases fit TRBD1. V lost 5 bases, J lost 7 bases, and 11 bases stayed unmatched. The CDR3 has 16 amino acids. Looked up from germline, CDR1 is SGHVS and CDR2 is FQNEAQ.

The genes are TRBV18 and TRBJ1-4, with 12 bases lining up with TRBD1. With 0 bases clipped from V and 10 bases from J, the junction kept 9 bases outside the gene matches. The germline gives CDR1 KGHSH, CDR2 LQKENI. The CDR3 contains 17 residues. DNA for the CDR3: TGTGCCAGCTCACCACCAGGGACAGGGGGCGATGCTGCAAAACTGTTTTTT. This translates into CASSPPGTGGDAAKLFF.

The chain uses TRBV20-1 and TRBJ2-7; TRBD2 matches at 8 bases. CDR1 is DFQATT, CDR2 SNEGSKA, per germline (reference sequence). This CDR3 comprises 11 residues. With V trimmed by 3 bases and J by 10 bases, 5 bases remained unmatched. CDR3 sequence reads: CSASFTSGQYF. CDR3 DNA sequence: TGCAGTGCTAGTTTCACTAGCGGACAGTACTTC.

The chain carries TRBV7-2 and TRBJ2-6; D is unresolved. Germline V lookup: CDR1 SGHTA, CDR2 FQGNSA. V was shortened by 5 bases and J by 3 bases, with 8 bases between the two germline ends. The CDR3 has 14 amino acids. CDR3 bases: TGTGCCAGCAGCCGGAGCTTTGGGGCCAACGTCCTGACTTTC. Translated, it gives CASSRSFGANVLTF. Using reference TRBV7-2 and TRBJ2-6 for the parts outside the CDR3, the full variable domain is GAGVSQSPSNKVTEKGKDVELRCDPISGHTALYWYRQSLGQGLEFLIYFQGNSAPDKSGLPSDRFSAERTGGSVSTLTIQRTQQEDSAVYLCASSRSFGANVLTFGAGSRLTVL.

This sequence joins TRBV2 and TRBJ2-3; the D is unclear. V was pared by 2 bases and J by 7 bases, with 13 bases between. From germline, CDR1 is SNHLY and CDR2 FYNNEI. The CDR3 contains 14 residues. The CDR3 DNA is TGTGCCAGCAGTGAACGGGTAGTAACTCATACGCAGTATTTT. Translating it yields CASSERVVTHTQYF.

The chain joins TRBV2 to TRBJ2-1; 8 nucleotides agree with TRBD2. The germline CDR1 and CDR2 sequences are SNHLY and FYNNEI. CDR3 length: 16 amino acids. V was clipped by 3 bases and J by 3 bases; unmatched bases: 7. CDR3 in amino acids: CASSEGQRGHYNEQFF. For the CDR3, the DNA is TGTGCCAGCAGTGAGGGTCAGCGGGGGCACTACAATGAGCAGTTCTTC.

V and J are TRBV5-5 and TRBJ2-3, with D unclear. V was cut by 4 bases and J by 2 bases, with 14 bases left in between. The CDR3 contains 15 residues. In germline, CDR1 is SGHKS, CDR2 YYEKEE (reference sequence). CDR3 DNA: TGTGCCAGCAGCCGTGGTATACAAAACACAGATACGCAGTATTTT. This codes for CASSRGIQNTDTQYF.

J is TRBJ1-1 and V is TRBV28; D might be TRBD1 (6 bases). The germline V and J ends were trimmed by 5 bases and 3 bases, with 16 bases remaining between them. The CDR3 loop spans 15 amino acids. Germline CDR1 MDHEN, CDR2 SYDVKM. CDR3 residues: CASSLGPRTDTEAFF. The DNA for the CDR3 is TGTGCCAGCAGTCTGGGCCCAAGGACAGACACTGAAGCTTTCTTT.

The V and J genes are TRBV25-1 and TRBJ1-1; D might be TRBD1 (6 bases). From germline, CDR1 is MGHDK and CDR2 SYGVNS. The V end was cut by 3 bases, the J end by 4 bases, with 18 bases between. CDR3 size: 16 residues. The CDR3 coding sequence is TGTGCCAGCAGTGAGTTTGTGGGGACACGGTCCACTGAAGCTTTCTTT. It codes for CASSEFVGTRSTEAFF.

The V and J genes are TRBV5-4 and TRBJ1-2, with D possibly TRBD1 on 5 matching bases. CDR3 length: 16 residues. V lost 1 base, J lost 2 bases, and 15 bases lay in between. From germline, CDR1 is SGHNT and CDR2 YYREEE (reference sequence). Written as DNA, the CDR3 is TGTGCCAGCAGCTTGACTCAGACAGTACCCAACTATGGCTACACCTTC. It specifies CASSLTQTVPNYGYTF.

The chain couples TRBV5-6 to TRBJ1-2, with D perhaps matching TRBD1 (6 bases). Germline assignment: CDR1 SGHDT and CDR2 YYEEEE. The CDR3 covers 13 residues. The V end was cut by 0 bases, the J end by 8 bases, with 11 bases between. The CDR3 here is CASSLDRARGYTF. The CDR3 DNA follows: TGTGCCAGCAGCTTGGACAGGGCTCGCGGCTACACCTTC. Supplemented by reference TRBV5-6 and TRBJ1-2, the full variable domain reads DAGVTQSPTHLIKTRGQQVTLRCSPKSGHDTVSWYQQALGQGPQFIFQYYEEEERQRGNFPDRFSGHQFPNYSSELNVNALLLGDSALYLCASSLDRARGYTFGSGTRLTVV.

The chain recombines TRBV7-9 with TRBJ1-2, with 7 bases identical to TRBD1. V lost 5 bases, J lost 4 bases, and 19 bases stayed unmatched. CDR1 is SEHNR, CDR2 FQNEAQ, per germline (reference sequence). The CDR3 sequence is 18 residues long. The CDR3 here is CASSPGPTGVDKGYGYTF. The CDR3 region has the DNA TGTGCCAGCAGCCCAGGTCCCACAGGGGTCGATAAGGGCTATGGCTACACCTTC.

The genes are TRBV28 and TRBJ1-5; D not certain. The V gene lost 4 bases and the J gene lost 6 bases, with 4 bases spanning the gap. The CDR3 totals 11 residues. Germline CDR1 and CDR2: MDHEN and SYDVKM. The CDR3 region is CASSWSQPQHF. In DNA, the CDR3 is TGTGCCAGCAGTTGGAGTCAGCCCCAGCATTTT.

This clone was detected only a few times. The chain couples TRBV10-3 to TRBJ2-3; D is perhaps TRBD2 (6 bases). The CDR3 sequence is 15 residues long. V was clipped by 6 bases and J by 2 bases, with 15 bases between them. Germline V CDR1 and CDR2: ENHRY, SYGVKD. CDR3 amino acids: CAISPGLHTTDTQYF. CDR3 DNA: TGTGCCATCAGCCCGGGACTCCATACCACAGATACGCAGTATTTT.

CDR3 nucleotide sequence: TGTGCCAGCAGCCGACAGGCCAACCAATGGCATGAGCAGTTCTTC. Amino acids: CASSRQANQWHEQFF. The gene calls are TRBV5-4 and TRBJ2-1; perhaps TRBD1 as D (6 bases). V was clipped by 4 bases and J by 8 bases, with 19 bases between them. CDR3 size: 15 residues. The V gene's germline CDR1 is SGHNT and CDR2 YYREEE (reference sequence).

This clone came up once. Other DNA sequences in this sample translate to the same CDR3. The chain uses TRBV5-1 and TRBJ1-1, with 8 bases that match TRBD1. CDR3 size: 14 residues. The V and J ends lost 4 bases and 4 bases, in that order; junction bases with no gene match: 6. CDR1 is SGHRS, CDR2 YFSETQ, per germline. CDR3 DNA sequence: TGCGCCAGCAGCGCAGGACAGGGTGGCACTGAAGCTTTCTTT. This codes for CASSAGQGGTEAFF.

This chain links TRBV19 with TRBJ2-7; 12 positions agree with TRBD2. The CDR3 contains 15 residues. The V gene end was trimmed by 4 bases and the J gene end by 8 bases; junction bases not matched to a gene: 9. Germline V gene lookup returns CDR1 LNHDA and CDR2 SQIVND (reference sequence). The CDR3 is CASSTTSGSLLKQYF. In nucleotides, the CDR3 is TGTGCCAGTAGTACGACTAGCGGGAGCCTCCTGAAGCAGTACTTC.

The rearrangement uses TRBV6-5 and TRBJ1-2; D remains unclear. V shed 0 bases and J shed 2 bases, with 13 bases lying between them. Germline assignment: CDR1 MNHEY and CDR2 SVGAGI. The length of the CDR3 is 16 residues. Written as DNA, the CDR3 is TGTGCCAGCAGTTACTCGATACCGGCGGTAAACTATGGCTACACCTTC. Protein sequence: CASSYSIPAVNYGYTF.

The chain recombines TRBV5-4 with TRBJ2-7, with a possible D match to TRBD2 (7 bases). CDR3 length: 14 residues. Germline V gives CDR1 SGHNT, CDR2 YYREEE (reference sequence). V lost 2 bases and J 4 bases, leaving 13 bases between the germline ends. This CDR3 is CASSLGGGRYEQYF. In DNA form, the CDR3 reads TGTGCCAGCAGCTTAGGGGGGGGACGATACGAGCAGTACTTC.

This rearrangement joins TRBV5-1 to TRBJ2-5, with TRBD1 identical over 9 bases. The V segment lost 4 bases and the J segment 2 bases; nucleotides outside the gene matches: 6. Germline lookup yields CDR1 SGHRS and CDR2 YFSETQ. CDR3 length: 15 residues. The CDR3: CASSQGQGPQETQYF. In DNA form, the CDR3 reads TGCGCCAGCAGCCAGGGACAGGGACCACAAGAGACCCAGTACTTC.

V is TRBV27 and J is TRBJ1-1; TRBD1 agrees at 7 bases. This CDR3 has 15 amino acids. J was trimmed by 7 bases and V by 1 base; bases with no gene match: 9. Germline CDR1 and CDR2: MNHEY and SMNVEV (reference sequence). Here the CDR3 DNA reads TGTGCCAGCAGTTTATACGGACAGGCTCTCGGTGAAGCTTTCTTT. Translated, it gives CASSLYGQALGEAFF.

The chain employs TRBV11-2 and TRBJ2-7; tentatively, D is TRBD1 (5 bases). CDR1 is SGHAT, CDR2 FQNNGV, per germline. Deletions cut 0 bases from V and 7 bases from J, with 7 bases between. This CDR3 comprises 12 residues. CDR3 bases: TGTGCCAGCAGCTTAGAATGGACAGAGCAGTACTTC. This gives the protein CASSLEWTEQYF.

The CDR3 DNA sequence: TGTGCCAGCAGTTTGGGAGGTACCTACGAGCAGTACTTC. The encoded protein is CASSLGGTYEQYF. The V and J genes are TRBV27 and TRBJ2-7; D may be TRBD2 (6 bases). The CDR3 sequence is 13 residues long. V lost 3 bases, J lost 2 bases, and 8 bases lay in between. Germline CDR1 MNHEY, CDR2 SMNVEV (reference sequence).

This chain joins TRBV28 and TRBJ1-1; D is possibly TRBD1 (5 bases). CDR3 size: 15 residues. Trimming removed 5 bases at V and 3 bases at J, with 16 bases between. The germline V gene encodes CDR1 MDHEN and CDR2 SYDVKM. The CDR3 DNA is TGTGCCAGCAGTCCGTACAGGCGGCTCGACACTGAAGCTTTCTTT. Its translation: CASSPYRRLDTEAFF. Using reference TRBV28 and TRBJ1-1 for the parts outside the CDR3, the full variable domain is DVKVTQSSRYLVKRTGEKVFLECVQDMDHENMFWYRQDPGLGLRLIYFSYDVKMKEKGDIPEGYSVSREKKERFSLILESASTNQTSMYLCASSPYRRLDTEAFFGQGTRLTVV.